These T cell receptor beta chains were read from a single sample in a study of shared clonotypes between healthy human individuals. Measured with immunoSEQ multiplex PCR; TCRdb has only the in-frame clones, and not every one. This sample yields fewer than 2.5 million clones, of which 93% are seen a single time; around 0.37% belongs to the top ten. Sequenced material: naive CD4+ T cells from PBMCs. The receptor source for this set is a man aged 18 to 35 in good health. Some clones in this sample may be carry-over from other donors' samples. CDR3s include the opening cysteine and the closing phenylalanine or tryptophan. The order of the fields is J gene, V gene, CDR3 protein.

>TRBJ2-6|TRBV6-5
CASRLTDSGANVLTF
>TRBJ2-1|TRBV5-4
CATTTSGSYEQFF
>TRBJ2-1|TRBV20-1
CSAQRADEQFF
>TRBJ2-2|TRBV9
CASSVVSGQNTGELFF
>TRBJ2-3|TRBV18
CASSPGDRATDTQYF
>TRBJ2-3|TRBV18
CASSPNRQGTSTDTQYF
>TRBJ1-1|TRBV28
CASSPGQPNTEAFF
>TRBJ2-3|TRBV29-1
CSATGLALGTDTQYF
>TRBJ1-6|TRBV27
CASSRQGSNSPLHF
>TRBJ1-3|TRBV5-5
CASSRGSGNTIYF
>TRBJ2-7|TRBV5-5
CASRISWDRGREQYF
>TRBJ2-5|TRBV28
CASTPGHGFGGKETQYF
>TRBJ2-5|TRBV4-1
CASSQGASGSQETQYF
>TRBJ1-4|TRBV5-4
CASSLAATNEKLFF
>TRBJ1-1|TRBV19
CASSQTELRRTEAFF
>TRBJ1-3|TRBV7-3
CASSPRQGDRNTIYF
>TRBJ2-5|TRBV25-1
CASSRGAGETQYF
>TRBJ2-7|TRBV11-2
CASSLGQVIAYEQYF
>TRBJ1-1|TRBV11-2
CASSLGGSGEAFF
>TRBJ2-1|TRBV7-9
CASSSGTSGNNEQFF
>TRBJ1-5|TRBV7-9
CASSLAQGPQPQHF
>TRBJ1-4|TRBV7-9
CASSGPFATNEKLFF
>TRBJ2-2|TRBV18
CASSPPWSGGENTGELFF
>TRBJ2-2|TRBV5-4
CASSWGPDRANTGELFF
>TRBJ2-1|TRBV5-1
CASSLGGRSYNEQFF
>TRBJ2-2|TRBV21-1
CASSKGRTGELFF
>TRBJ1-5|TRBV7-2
CASSLMGRVGNQPQHF
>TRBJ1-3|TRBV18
CASSLTSDRPNTIYF
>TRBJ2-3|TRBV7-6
CASSPPSVITDTQYF
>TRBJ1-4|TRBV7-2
CASSLARGKLFF
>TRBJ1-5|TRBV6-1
CASSGQGPHQPQHF
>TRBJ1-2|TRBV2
CASSHPLRTNYGYTF
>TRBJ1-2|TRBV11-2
CASSLEFSTIWAF
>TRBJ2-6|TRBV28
CASSPRGSGANVLTF
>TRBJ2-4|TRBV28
CASSLGARAKNIQYF
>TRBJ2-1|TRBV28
CASSPPGLGVNEQFF
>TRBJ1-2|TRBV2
CASSVWTADGYTF
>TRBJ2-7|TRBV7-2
CATSREGLAAPGGEQYF
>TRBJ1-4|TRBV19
CASSDVGATNEKLFF
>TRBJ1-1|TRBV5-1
CASSFGVGGQDTEAFF
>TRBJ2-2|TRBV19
CASSGDRGPGELFF
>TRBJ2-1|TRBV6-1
CASSSGRGEQFF
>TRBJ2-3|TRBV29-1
CSAPRTGGTDTQYF
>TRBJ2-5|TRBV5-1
CASSMGLAANQETQYF
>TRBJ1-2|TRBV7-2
CASSTGTGAYEGYTF
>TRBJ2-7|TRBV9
CASSEGGTNHYEQYF
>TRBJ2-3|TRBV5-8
CASSPSSYTDTQYF
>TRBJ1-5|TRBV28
CASGNRLNQPQHF
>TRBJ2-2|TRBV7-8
CASSLRTGDTGELFF
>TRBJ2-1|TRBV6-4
CASSDTRQGKQFF
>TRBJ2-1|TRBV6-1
CATSSASGSVYEQFF
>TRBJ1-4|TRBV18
CASSPRDSIPPKLFF
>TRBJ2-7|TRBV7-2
CASSRQAVGYEQYF
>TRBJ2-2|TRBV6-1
CASSGDYWNTGELFF
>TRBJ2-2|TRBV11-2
CASRLSSGLNTGELFF
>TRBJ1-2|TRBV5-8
CASRHGVQLYYGYTF
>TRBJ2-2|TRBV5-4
CASSFGPFPDTGELFF
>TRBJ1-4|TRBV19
CASRVGRRWGEKLFF
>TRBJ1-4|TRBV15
CATSRVRWVGEKLFF